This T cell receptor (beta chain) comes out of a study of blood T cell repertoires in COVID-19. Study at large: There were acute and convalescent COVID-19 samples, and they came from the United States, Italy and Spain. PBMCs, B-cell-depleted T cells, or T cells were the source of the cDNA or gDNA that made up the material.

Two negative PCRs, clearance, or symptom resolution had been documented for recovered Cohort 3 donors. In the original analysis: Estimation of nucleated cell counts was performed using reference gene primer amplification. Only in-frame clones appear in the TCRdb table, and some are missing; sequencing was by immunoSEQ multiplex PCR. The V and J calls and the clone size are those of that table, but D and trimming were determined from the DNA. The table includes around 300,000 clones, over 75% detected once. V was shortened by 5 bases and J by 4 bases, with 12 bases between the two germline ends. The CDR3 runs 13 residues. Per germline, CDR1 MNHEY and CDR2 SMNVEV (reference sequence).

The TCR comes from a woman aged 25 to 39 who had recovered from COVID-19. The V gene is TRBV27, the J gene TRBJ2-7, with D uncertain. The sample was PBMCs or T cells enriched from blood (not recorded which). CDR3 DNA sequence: TGTGCCAGCAGTCTCCAGACTGGTTACGAGCAGTACTTC. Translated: CASSLQTGYEQYF.